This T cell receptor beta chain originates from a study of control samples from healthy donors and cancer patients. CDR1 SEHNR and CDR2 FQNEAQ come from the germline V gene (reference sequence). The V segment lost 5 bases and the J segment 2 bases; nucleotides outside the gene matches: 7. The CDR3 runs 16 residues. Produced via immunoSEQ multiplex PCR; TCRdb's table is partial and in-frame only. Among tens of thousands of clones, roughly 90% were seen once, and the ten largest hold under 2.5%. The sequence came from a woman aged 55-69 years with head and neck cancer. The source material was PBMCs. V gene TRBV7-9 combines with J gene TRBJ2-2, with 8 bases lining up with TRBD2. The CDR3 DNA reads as TGTGCCAGCAGCCGGGCTAGCGGGTTTAACACCGGGGAGCTGTTTTTT. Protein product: CASSRASGFNTGELFF.